Included here is one TCR beta chain sequence, with context. Its antigen is unknown. Germline CDR1 MNHNS, CDR2 SASEGT. V dropped 4 bases and J dropped 4; count of bases not matched to a gene: 12. The CDR3 has 16 residues. These data belong to a study of T cells after yellow fever vaccination. The study, taken as a whole, reports: Post-booster repertoires again held most primary-vaccination clones (roughly 96% CD4, 80% to 90% CD8).

Each CDR3 protein is one row after TCRdb ran MiXCR on the 5' RACE reads. Of 550,000 to 750,000 distinct CDR3 sequences listed, approximately 12% are singletons. The receptor's source is a man younger than 45 who received the YFV17D yellow fever vaccine. This specimen consisted of PBMCs, obtained on the day of the yellow fever booster vaccination. The chain links TRBV6-1 to TRBJ1-1; TRBD1 aligns across 7 bases. CDR3 region: CASSGGAGGAATEAFF. The CDR3 DNA reads as TGTGCCAGCAGTGGCGGGGCAGGGGGAGCCGCCACTGAAGCTTTCTTT.